Shown below are 16 T cell receptor beta chains from a single sample sequenced in a study of beta chain features in type 1 diabetes. The investigators reverse transcribed all of the isolated RNA, so they sequenced expressed TCRB transcripts. TCRdb's copy holds only in-frame clones and misses some; the assay was immunoSEQ multiplex PCR. This table has hundreds of thousands of clones, roughly 15% appearing once. Sequencing input: naive CD4+ T cells from blood. These TCRs come from a man younger than 35 in good health.

There are a few counts of this clone. This rearrangement joins TRBV7-2 to TRBJ2-5; 7 nucleotides match TRBD1. Germline assignment: CDR1 SGHTA and CDR2 FQGNSA. V was clipped by 5 bases and J by 4 bases; unmatched bases: 13. The CDR3 spans 16 residues. In DNA form, the CDR3 reads TGTGCCAGCAGCCGAGGGCCAGGGGGTGGAGGAGAGACCCAGTACTTC. Translating gives CASSRGPGGGGETQYF.

The gene calls are TRBV5-1 and TRBJ2-2; D unclear. V gave up 0 bases and J gave up 1 base, with 10 bases separating them. Germline V gives CDR1 SGHRS, CDR2 YFSETQ. The CDR3 covers 16 residues. CDR3 protein: CASSLAPLGNTGELFF. The CDR3 coding sequence is TGCGCCAGCAGCTTGGCCCCCTTAGGGAACACCGGGGAGCTGTTTTTT.

The CDR3 coding sequence is TGTGCCAGCAGCTTGGTCGGTAGCGGGAGGAGCACAGATACGCAGTATTTT. Translation: CASSLVGSGRSTDTQYF. The V and J genes are TRBV5-4 and TRBJ2-3; TRBD2 matches 10 bases. The germline CDR1 and CDR2 sequences are SGHNT and YYREEE (reference sequence). This CDR3 contains 17 residues. V dropped 0 bases and J dropped 0; count of bases not matched to a gene: 4.

This chain links TRBV10-3 with TRBJ2-3; possibly TRBD1 or TRBD2 for D (9 bases each). Germline assignment: CDR1 ENHRY and CDR2 SYGVKD. V was trimmed by 3 bases and J by 3 bases, leaving 31 bases between them. This CDR3 is 21 amino acids long. For the CDR3, the DNA is TGTGCCATCAGTGATCACAGGGGGCAACTAGTTAGCGGGAGCGGGACAGATACGCAGTATTTT. The encoded protein is CAISDHRGQLVSGSGTDTQYF.

Concerning this clone itself: At one end the junction does not follow the germline gene, possibly because of a read error. The rearrangement uses TRBV27 and TRBJ1-2, with a weak D call TRBD1 (5 bases). From germline, CDR1 is MNHEY and CDR2 SMNVEV (reference sequence). CDR3 length: 13 residues. CDR3 protein: CASSQDRGLRPYF. The CDR3 DNA reads as TGTGCCAGCAGTCAAGACCGGGGACTGCGGCCCTACTTC.

The chain uses TRBV18 and TRBJ2-3; D uncertain. CDR1 is KGHSH, CDR2 LQKENI, per germline. The CDR3 contains 15 residues. The V gene lost 3 bases and the J gene lost 4 bases, with 14 bases spanning the gap. CDR3 sequence reads: CASSPRTPRADTQYF. The CDR3 nucleotides read TGTGCCAGCTCACCTCGCACCCCTCGGGCAGATACGCAGTATTTT.

The chain is built from TRBV7-3 and TRBJ2-1; 7 nucleotides match TRBD1. Germline V CDR1 and CDR2: SGHTA, FQGTGA. Trimming at V came to 2 bases and at J to 4 bases, leaving 5 bases not matched to a gene. This CDR3 spans 15 amino acids. For the CDR3, the DNA is TGTGCCAGCAGCTTAGAGACAGGGAGATACAATGAGCAGTTCTTC. Protein product: CASSLETGRYNEQFF.

The rearrangement joins TRBV28 to TRBJ2-3, with TRBD1 as a possible D gene (6 bases). CDR3 length: 16 residues. Germline V lookup: CDR1 MDHEN, CDR2 SYDVKM. Trimming removed 5 bases at V and 4 bases at J, with 19 bases between. DNA of the CDR3: TGTGCCAGCAGTCGGGCCCCCGGGACAATCCCAGATACGCAGTATTTT. Translating gives CASSRAPGTIPDTQYF.

A few counts support this clone. This chain joins TRBV4-2 and TRBJ2-4, with a weak D call TRBD2 (6 bases). The CDR3 is 16 residues long. Germline CDR1 reads LGHNA; CDR2 reads YNFKEQ. Trimming cost V 0 bases and J 5 bases, with 14 bases left between them. The CDR3 sequence is CASSQDRAGLENIQYF. The CDR3 nucleotides read TGTGCCAGCAGCCAAGATCGGGCGGGACTGGAAAACATTCAGTACTTC.

This clone occurred a few times. The genes are TRBV15 and TRBJ2-6; perhaps TRBD2 as D (6 bases). V shed 5 bases and J shed 0 bases, with 20 bases lying between them. Germline values: CDR1 LNHNV, CDR2 YYDKDF (reference sequence). CDR3 size: 19 residues. The CDR3: CATSRQGGQASSGANVLTF. CDR3 nucleotides: TGTGCCACCAGCCGGCAGGGAGGCCAGGCTTCCTCTGGGGCCAACGTCCTGACTTTC.

The sample holds a few counts of this clone. The sample holds other DNA sequences that translate to the same CDR3. The J gene is TRBJ2-7, the V gene TRBV7-9; TRBD2 matches at 11 bases. The CDR3 is made up of 14 amino acids. Germline CDR1 SEHNR, CDR2 FQNEAQ (reference sequence). V shed 5 bases and J 3 bases; nucleotides not matched to a gene: 3. The CDR3 coding sequence is TGTGCCAGCAGCCCCACTAGCGGGAGCTACGAGCAGTACTTC. This translates into CASSPTSGSYEQYF. The full variable domain, its missing parts supplied by reference TRBV7-9 and TRBJ2-7, is DTGVSQNPRHKITKRGQNVTFRCDPISEHNRLYWYRQTLGQGPEFLTYFQNEAQLEKSRLLSDRFSAERPKGSFSTLEIQRTEQGDSAMYLCASSPTSGSYEQYFGPGTRLTVT.

Comment on this clone: An end of the junction differs from the germline gene, which may be a read error. The CDR3 is CASSLGVAGAF. The CDR3 DNA is TGTGCCAGCAGCTTAGGGGTGGCGGGGGCCTTT. The chain is built from TRBV7-2 and TRBJ1-3; D possibly corresponds to TRBD1 (6 bases). The length of the CDR3 is 11 residues. Germline V gene lookup returns CDR1 SGHTA and CDR2 FQGNSA.

The chain couples TRBV19 to TRBJ1-1; 7 nucleotides line up with TRBD1. The CDR3 covers 14 residues. Germline trimming cut 7 bases from V and 5 bases from J; bases unmatched to any gene: 10. CDR1 is LNHDA, CDR2 SQIVND, per germline (reference sequence). CDR3 in DNA: TGTGCCAGTATACGGCGGGACAGAAAGACTGAAGCTTTCTTT. Translated, it gives CASIRRDRKTEAFF.

Only a few counts were recorded for this clone. The chain carries TRBV29-1 and TRBJ2-7; TRBD2 might be the D (6 bases). This CDR3 has 15 amino acids. From germline, CDR1 is SQVTM and CDR2 ANQGSEA. Deletions cut 7 bases from V and 3 bases from J, with 22 bases between. The CDR3 DNA reads TGCAGCGCGCGGGACTGGGACCGATCCCTCTACGAGCAGTACTTC. Its translation is CSARDWDRSLYEQYF.

About this clone itself: This may be a read error, as it is one base from a much larger clone. Additional DNA sequences in this sample encode the identical CDR3. The chain has TRBV5-4 and TRBJ2-5; D is uncertain. Trimming stripped 0 bases from V and 1 base from J, with 4 bases between. CDR3 length: 13 residues. Looked up from germline, CDR1 is SGHNT and CDR2 is YYREEE (reference sequence). The CDR3 bases are TGTGCCAGCAGCTTGGGGTCCCAAGAGACCCAGTACTTC. This sequence encodes CASSLGSQETQYF.

This chain uses TRBV28 with TRBJ1-5; D might be TRBD1 (6 bases). CDR3 length equals 14 residues. V gave up 6 bases and J gave up 2 bases, with 11 bases separating them. Germline values: CDR1 MDHEN, CDR2 SYDVKM. The CDR3 nucleotides are TGTGCCAGCAGGAGGGACACCCGCAATCAGCCCCAGCATTTT. It translates to CASRRDTRNQPQHF.